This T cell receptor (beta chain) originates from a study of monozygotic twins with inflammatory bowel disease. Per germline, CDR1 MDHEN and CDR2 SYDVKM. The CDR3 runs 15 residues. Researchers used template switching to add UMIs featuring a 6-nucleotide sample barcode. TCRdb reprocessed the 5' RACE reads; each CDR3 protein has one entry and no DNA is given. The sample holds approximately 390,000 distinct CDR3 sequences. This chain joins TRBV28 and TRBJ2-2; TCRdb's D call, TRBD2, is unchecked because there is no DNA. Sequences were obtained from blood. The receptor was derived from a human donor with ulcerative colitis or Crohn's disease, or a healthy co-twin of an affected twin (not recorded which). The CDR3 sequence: CASSPYGTYTGELFF.